This T cell receptor (beta chain) was sequenced during a study of blood T cell repertoires in COVID-19. Libraries were prepared by immunoSEQ multiplex PCR; TCRdb keeps only in-frame clonotypes and omits some of them. The sample has tens of thousands of clones, just over 85% seen once. In germline, CDR1 is SGHNT, CDR2 YYREEE (reference sequence). V shed 5 bases, J shed 1 base, and the junction held 4 bases outside the gene matches. The CDR3 is 15 residues long. The sequencing input was peripheral blood. The chain has TRBV5-4 and TRBJ2-3; the match to TRBD2 covers 10 bases. The TCR originated in a man aged 35 to 55 with acute or convalescent COVID-19. DNA of the CDR3: TGTGCCAGCAGACCTAGCGGGGGAGGCACAGATACGCAGTATTTT. Translated: CASRPSGGGTDTQYF. The full variable domain, rest sourced from reference TRBV5-4 and TRBJ2-3, is ETGVTQSPTHLIKTRGQQVTLRCSSQSGHNTVSWYQQALGQGPQFIFQYYREEENGRGNFPPRFSGLQFPNYSSELNVNALELDDSALYLCASRPSGGGTDTQYFGPGTRLTVL.